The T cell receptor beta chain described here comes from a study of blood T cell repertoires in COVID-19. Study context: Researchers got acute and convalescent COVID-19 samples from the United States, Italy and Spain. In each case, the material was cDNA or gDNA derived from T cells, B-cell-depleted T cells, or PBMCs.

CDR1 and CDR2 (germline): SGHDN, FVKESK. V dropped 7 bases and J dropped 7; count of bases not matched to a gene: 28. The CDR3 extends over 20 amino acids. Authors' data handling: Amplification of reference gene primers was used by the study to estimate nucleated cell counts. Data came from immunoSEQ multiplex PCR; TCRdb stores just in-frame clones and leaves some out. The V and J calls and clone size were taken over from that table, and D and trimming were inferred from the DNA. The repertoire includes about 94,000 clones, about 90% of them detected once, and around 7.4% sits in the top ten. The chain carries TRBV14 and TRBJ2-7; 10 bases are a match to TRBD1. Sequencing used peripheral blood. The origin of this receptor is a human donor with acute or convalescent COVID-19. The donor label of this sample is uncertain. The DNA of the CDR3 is TGTGCCAGCACAGGGCTCCCGTTGGTATTACCGGGACAGGGGCCCTGGGAGCAGTACTTC. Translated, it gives CASTGLPLVLPGQGPWEQYF. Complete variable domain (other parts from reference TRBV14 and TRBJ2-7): EAGVTQFPSHSVIEKGQTVTLRCDPISGHDNLYWYRRVMGKEIKFLLHFVKESKQDESGMPNNRFLAERTGGTYSTLKVQPAELEDSGVYFCASTGLPLVLPGQGPWEQYFGPGTRLTVT.